Listed below are T cell receptor beta chains from one sample, sequenced in a study of blood T cell repertoires in COVID-19. Assay: immunoSEQ multiplex PCR; the TCRdb copy retains only in-frame clones and omits some. The sample contains approximately 240,000 clones, 80% to 95% of which appear only once. The sample comprised peripheral blood. Receptors were obtained from a man aged 25-45 years with COVID-19, enrolled during active disease. The CDR3 runs from the conserved cysteine through the conserved F or W. A D gene is named only where the DNA matches it firmly. Not all rows give a size; the values are once, few, many and, for expanded clones, a class.

j_gene,abundance,v_gene,d_gene,CDR3aa,CDR3nt
TRBJ2-1,NA,TRBV11-3,TRBD2,CASSTRGSGGNEQFF,TGTGCCAGCAGCACCCGGGGTAGCGGGGGAAACGAGCAGTTCTTC
TRBJ2-5,NA,TRBV7-3,TRBD2,CASSLDHLAGDETQYF,TGTGCCAGCAGCCTCGACCATCTAGCGGGGGATGAGACCCAGTACTTC
TRBJ2-1,NA,TRBV12-3/TRBV12-4,NA,CASSRTRVEQFF,TGTGCCAGCAGCCGGACGAGGGTTGAGCAGTTCTTC
TRBJ2-5,NA,TRBV6-5,NA,CASSFMETQYF,TGTGCCAGCAGTTTCATGGAGACCCAGTACTTC
TRBJ2-2,NA,TRBV3-1/TRBV3-2,NA,CASSQGGAVTGELFF,TGTGCCAGCAGCCAGGGGGGGGCGGTCACCGGGGAGCTGTTTTTT
TRBJ1-3,NA,TRBV3-1/TRBV3-2,NA,CASSRWQASSGNTIYF,TGTGCCAGCAGCCGTTGGCAGGCCAGCTCTGGAAACACCATATATTTT
TRBJ1-2,NA,TRBV2,NA,CASSESGLAYGYTF,TGTGCCAGCAGTGAATCCGGCTTAGCCTATGGCTACACCTTC
TRBJ2-7,NA,TRBV7-3,NA,CASSLNGHEQYF,TGTGCCAGCAGCTTAAATGGCCACGAGCAGTACTTC
TRBJ2-2,NA,TRBV19,NA,CASNGANTGELFF,TGTGCCAGTAACGGGGCGAACACCGGGGAGCTGTTTTTT
TRBJ1-2,NA,TRBV13,NA,CASTLMGGGGYTF,TGTGCCAGCACTCTAATGGGAGGAGGAGGCTACACCTTC
TRBJ2-3,NA,TRBV3-1/TRBV3-2,TRBD1,CASSQHPLQGIDTQYF,TGTGCCAGCAGCCAACACCCACTACAGGGGATAGATACGCAGTATTTT
TRBJ1-2,NA,TRBV4-1,NA,CASSQGRQSAEGGYTF,TGCGCCAGCAGCCAAGGGAGACAGTCCGCGGAGGGTGGCTACACCTTC
TRBJ2-1,NA,TRBV5-1,TRBD1,CASSLETGGYNEQFF,TGCGCCAGCAGCTTAGAGACAGGGGGATACAATGAGCAGTTCTTC
TRBJ2-1,NA,TRBV5-1,TRBD1,CASSPRTGPYNEQFF,TGCGCCAGCAGCCCACGGACAGGACCTTACAATGAGCAGTTCTTC
TRBJ2-5,NA,TRBV6-5,TRBD2,CASSYSGTSAETQYF,TGTGCCAGCAGTTATTCCGGGACTAGCGCCGAGACCCAGTACTTC
TRBJ2-3,NA,TRBV9,TRBD2,CASSVAGGFTDTQYF,TGTGCCAGCAGCGTGGCGGGGGGGTTCACAGATACGCAGTATTTT
TRBJ1-3,NA,TRBV3-1/TRBV3-2,NA,CASSRTGQSSGNTIYF,TGTGCCAGCAGCCGTACCGGACAGAGCTCTGGAAACACCATATATTTT
TRBJ2-3,NA,TRBV4-1,NA,CASSQDLTSFDTQYF,TGCGCCAGCAGCCAAGATCTAACTAGTTTCGATACGCAGTATTTT
TRBJ1-1,once,TRBV18,TRBD1,CASSPWDRGIEAFF,TGTGCCAGCTCACCTTGGGACAGGGGTATAGAAGCTTTCTTT
TRBJ2-7,NA,TRBV7-9,NA,CASSLVQRGWEEQYF,TGTGCCAGCAGCTTAGTTCAAAGGGGGTGGGAGGAGCAGTACTTC
TRBJ2-3,NA,TRBV5-1,TRBD2,CASSPYLAGGSTDTQYF,TGCGCCAGCAGCCCGTATTTAGCGGGGGGTTCCACAGATACGCAGTATTTT
TRBJ2-1,NA,TRBV3-1/TRBV3-2,NA,CASSQDWAGYEQFF,TGTGCCAGCAGCCAAGACTGGGCTGGGTATGAGCAGTTCTTC
TRBJ1-4,NA,TRBV20-1,NA,CSASRRRVNEKLFF,TGCAGTGCTAGTCGGCGCCGGGTTAATGAAAAACTGTTTTTT
TRBJ2-3,NA,TRBV5-4,NA,CASSLDGGPTDTQYF,TGTGCCAGCAGCTTGGATGGCGGCCCCACAGATACGCAGTATTTT
TRBJ2-7,few,TRBV4-1,NA,CASSQAGTLYEQYF,TGCGCCAGCAGCCAAGCCGGGACTCTCTACGAGCAGTACTTC
TRBJ2-2,NA,TRBV19,NA,CASTPPWGAGELFF,TGTGCCAGTACCCCGCCGTGGGGGGCCGGGGAGCTGTTTTTT
TRBJ2-2,NA,TRBV14,NA,CASSPREDGELFF,TGTGCCAGCAGCCCCAGGGAAGACGGGGAGCTGTTTTTT
TRBJ1-2,once,TRBV5-1,NA,CASSPGTGSAGMYGYTF,TGCGCCAGCAGCCCCGGAACAGGTTCGGCCGGCATGTATGGCTACACCTTC
TRBJ2-1,NA,TRBV19,TRBD1,CASSLRQGDEQFF,TGTGCCAGTAGTCTCCGACAGGGCGATGAGCAGTTCTTC
TRBJ2-7,NA,TRBV3-1/TRBV3-2,TRBD1,CASSQVTVDGTGSHEQYF,TGTGCCAGCAGCCAAGTTACGGTTGACGGGACAGGGTCCCACGAGCAGTACTTC
TRBJ2-1,NA,TRBV9,TRBD1,CASGLQGAGYNEQFF,TGTGCCAGCGGACTACAGGGGGCGGGCTACAATGAGCAGTTCTTC
TRBJ1-6,NA,TRBV7-9,NA,CASSRRGNNSPLHF,TGTGCCAGCAGCCGTAGGGGAAATAATTCACCCCTCCACTTT
TRBJ2-1,NA,TRBV10-2,TRBD1,CASSEYPTGGNEQFF,TGCGCCAGCAGTGAGTACCCGACAGGGGGTAATGAGCAGTTCTTC
TRBJ1-1,once,TRBV6-1,NA,CASSEAREAFF,TGTGCCAGCAGTGAAGCCCGTGAAGCTTTCTTT
TRBJ2-7,NA,TRBV5-1,NA,CASSLGSGHEQYF,TGCGCCAGCAGCTTGGGATCAGGCCACGAGCAGTACTTC
TRBJ2-1,NA,TRBV7-3,NA,CASSNRVGEQFF,TGTGCCAGCAGCAACAGGGTAGGTGAGCAGTTCTTC
TRBJ2-2,NA,TRBV19,TRBD1,CASTLTGGGDTGELFF,TGTGCCAGTACCCTGACAGGGGGAGGGGACACCGGGGAGCTGTTTTTT
TRBJ2-1,NA,TRBV2,TRBD2,CASSLLAGGSYNEQFF,TGTGCCAGCAGTCTTTTAGCGGGGGGGAGCTACAATGAGCAGTTCTTC
TRBJ1-2,NA,TRBV10-3,NA,CAISETNRGDGYTF,TGTGCCATCAGTGAGACAAATCGGGGGGATGGCTACACCTTC
TRBJ1-5,NA,TRBV10-1,NA,CASSDRGQPQHF,TGCGCCAGCAGTGACCGTGGCCAGCCCCAGCATTTT
TRBJ1-1,NA,TRBV5-4,TRBD1,CASSPGQGRTEAFF,TGTGCCAGCAGCCCAGGACAGGGGAGAACTGAAGCTTTCTTT
TRBJ1-4,NA,TRBV19,NA,CASTSTGVRGEKLFF,TGTGCCAGTACCAGCACTGGGGTTAGGGGTGAAAAACTGTTTTTT
TRBJ1-4,NA,TRBV11-2,TRBD1,CASSPFGTGGEKLFF,TGTGCCAGCAGCCCCTTCGGGACAGGGGGTGAAAAACTGTTTTTT
TRBJ2-5,NA,TRBV2,NA,CASSETRGGETQYF,TGTGCCAGCAGTGAAACAAGGGGGGGAGAGACCCAGTACTTC
TRBJ2-7,NA,TRBV5-6,TRBD1,CASSRTGSGYEQYF,TGTGCCAGCAGTCGGACAGGGTCTGGCTACGAGCAGTACTTC
TRBJ1-3,NA,TRBV7-2,NA,CASSLGVGSGNTIYF,TGTGCCAGCAGCCTAGGAGTTGGCTCTGGAAACACCATATATTTT
TRBJ2-7,NA,TRBV5-1,TRBD1,CASSLGQAEPYEQYF,TGCGCCAGCAGCTTAGGACAGGCGGAACCCTACGAGCAGTACTTC
TRBJ1-6,NA,TRBV3-1/TRBV3-2,NA,CASSLFGTEAALHF,TGTGCCAGCAGCCTCTTCGGCACGGAGGCTGCCCTCCACTTT
TRBJ2-2,NA,TRBV9,TRBD1,CASSLTGASTGELFF,TGTGCCAGCAGCCTTACAGGGGCGAGCACCGGGGAGCTGTTTTTT
TRBJ1-5,NA,TRBV19,TRBD1,CATQLDREKPPQHF,TGTGCCACCCAACTCGACAGGGAAAAGCCGCCCCAGCATTTT